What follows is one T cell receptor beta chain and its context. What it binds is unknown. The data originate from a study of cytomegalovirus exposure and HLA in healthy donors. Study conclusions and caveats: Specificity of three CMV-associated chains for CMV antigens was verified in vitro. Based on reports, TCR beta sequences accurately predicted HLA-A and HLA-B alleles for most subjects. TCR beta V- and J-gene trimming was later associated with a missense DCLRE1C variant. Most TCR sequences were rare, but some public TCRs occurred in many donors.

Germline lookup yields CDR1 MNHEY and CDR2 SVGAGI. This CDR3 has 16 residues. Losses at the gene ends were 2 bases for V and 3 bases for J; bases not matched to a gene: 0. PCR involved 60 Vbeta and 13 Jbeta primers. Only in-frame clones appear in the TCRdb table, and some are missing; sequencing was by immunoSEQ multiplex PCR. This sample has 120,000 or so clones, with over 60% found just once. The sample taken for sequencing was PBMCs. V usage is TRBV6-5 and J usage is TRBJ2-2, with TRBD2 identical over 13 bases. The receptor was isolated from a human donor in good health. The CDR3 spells CASSYGLAGDTGELFF. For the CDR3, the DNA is TGTGCCAGCAGTTACGGACTAGCGGGGGACACCGGGGAGCTGTTTTTT.